These 12 T cell receptor beta chains were all obtained from the same sample, sequenced in a study of cytomegalovirus exposure and HLA in healthy donors. Amplification used 60 Vbeta primers and 13 Jbeta primers. Produced via immunoSEQ multiplex PCR; TCRdb's table is partial and in-frame only. Of about 97,000 clones in the sample, 60% to 75% were seen once. Sequences were obtained from PBMCs. Source of these receptors: a man aged 45-65 years in good health and CMV-seronegative.

The gene calls are TRBV30 and TRBJ2-5; 7 positions match TRBD1. The J call may be in error: the DNA end matches TRBJ2-7 better. The CDR3 extends over 15 amino acids. Per germline, CDR1 GTSNPN and CDR2 SVGIG (reference sequence). The CDR3 sequence: CAWSVPTGKVYEQYF. Written as DNA, the CDR3 is TGTGCCTGGAGTGTACCGACAGGGAAAGTTTACGAGCAGTACTTC.

The rearrangement links TRBV28 to TRBJ2-5; 14 bases fit TRBD2. Germline CDR1 reads MDHEN; CDR2 reads SYDVKM. V lost 1 base and J lost 3; bases outside the gene matches: 4. The CDR3 is 17 residues long. As DNA, the CDR3 is TGTGCCAGCAGTTTATTTAGACTAGCGGGAGGGAAAGAGACCCAGTACTTC. The encoded protein is CASSLFRLAGGKETQYF. Full variable domain (remainder filled in from reference TRBV28 and TRBJ2-5): DVKVTQSSRYLVKRTGEKVFLECVQDMDHENMFWYRQDPGLGLRLIYFSYDVKMKEKGDIPEGYSVSREKKERFSLILESASTNQTSMYLCASSLFRLAGGKETQYFGPGTRLLVL.

CDR3 sequence reads: CASSFGGITYEQYF. The DNA of the CDR3 is TGTGCCAGTTCTTTCGGAGGAATCACCTACGAGCAGTACTTC. The chain uses TRBV7-2 and TRBJ2-7; D might be TRBD2 (5 bases). The germline V and J ends were trimmed by 9 bases and 2 bases, with 17 bases remaining between them. This CDR3 has 14 residues. Germline V gene sequence: CDR1 SGHTA, CDR2 FQGNSA.

This chain connects TRBV10-1 to TRBJ1-1; TRBD1 agrees at 7 bases. V was clipped by 4 bases and J by 5 bases; unmatched bases: 7. The CDR3 length is 14 residues. From germline, CDR1 is WNHNN and CDR2 SYGVQD (reference sequence). CDR3 residues: CASSVKQGNTEAFF. CDR3 nucleotide sequence: TGCGCCAGCAGTGTAAAACAGGGGAATACTGAAGCTTTCTTT.

The chain couples TRBV5-4 to TRBJ1-2, with D unclear. V lost 0 bases, J lost 2 bases, and 8 bases lay in between. CDR1 is SGHNT and CDR2 is YYREEE in the germline V gene (reference sequence). CDR3 length: 14 residues. The CDR3 nucleotides read TGTGCCAGCAGCTTGGACACCAAGAACTATGGCTACACCTTC. Translating gives CASSLDTKNYGYTF.

V gene TRBV7-6 combines with J gene TRBJ2-3, with a possible D match to TRBD2 (5 bases). Germline CDR1 and CDR2: SGHVS and FNYEAQ. The ends were cut back, 5 bases at V and 5 bases at J, with 11 bases in the middle. The CDR3 covers 13 residues. The CDR3 sequence is CASSGNEGDTQYF. DNA of the CDR3: TGTGCCAGCAGCGGAAACGAGGGAGATACGCAGTATTTT.

The genes are TRBV19 and TRBJ1-2; TRBD1 matches 7 bases. The V gene end was trimmed by 10 bases and the J gene end by 4 bases; junction bases not matched to a gene: 21. Germline CDR1 reads LNHDA; CDR2 reads SQIVND (reference sequence). The CDR3 contains 17 residues. The chain's CDR3 is CATKDDRDYASFYGYTF. The CDR3 DNA reads TGTGCCACCAAGGATGACAGGGATTACGCCTCTTTCTATGGCTACACCTTC.

The rearrangement joins TRBV10-3 to TRBJ1-3; no definite D call. From germline, CDR1 is ENHRY and CDR2 SYGVKD. V dropped 0 bases and J dropped 8 bases, with 14 bases sitting between them. This CDR3 is built from 15 residues. The CDR3 here is CAISESAPSGDTIYF. CDR3 coding DNA: TGTGCCATCAGTGAGTCGGCCCCCTCGGGTGACACCATATATTTT.

This clone was observed a handful of times. The V gene is TRBV9, the J gene TRBJ2-2, with D uncertain. Between the trimmed V and J ends, which lost 5 bases and 8 bases, there was a span of 16 bases. The CDR3 is 14 residues long. Germline CDR1 reads SGDLS; CDR2 reads YYNGEE. The CDR3, as DNA: TGTGCCAGCAGTCGGCGGTGGCAAGCTGGGGAGCTGTTTTTT. Its translation is CASSRRWQAGELFF.

The chain uses TRBV13 and TRBJ1-4, with D perhaps matching TRBD1 (5 bases). CDR3 length equals 16 residues. Deletions cut 5 bases from V and 2 bases from J, with 15 bases between. CDR1 is PRHDT and CDR2 is FYEKMQ in the germline V gene (reference sequence). CDR3 residues: CASSETAGGTNEKLFF. The CDR3 DNA reads as TGTGCCAGCAGCGAAACTGCCGGGGGGACTAATGAAAAACTGTTTTTT.

This chain links TRBV7-2 with TRBJ2-7, with TRBD1 matching over 9 bases. This CDR3 contains 14 residues. Trimming at V came to 6 bases and at J to 5 bases, leaving 8 bases not matched to a gene. The germline V gene has CDR1 SGHTA and CDR2 FQGNSA. CDR3 loop: CASRERDRAHEQYF. The CDR3, as DNA: TGTGCCAGCAGGGAACGGGACAGGGCTCACGAGCAGTACTTC.

The CDR3 sequence is CASRATGYEQYF. The CDR3 nucleotides read TGTGCCAGCAGGGCAACAGGGTACGAGCAGTACTTC. The chain recombines TRBV2 with TRBJ2-7; a possible D gene is TRBD1 (6 bases). From germline, CDR1 is SNHLY and CDR2 FYNNEI. Deletions cut 6 bases from V and 4 bases from J, with 10 bases between. CDR3 length: 12 residues.